This T cell receptor (beta chain) comes out of a study of blood T cell repertoires in COVID-19. Study as a whole: Acute and convalescent COVID-19 samples came from the United States, Italy and Spain. Sources were T cells, B-cell-depleted T cells, or PBMCs; the material itself was cDNA or gDNA.

J was trimmed by 3 bases and V by 6 bases; bases with no gene match: 1. This CDR3 has 12 amino acids. Per the germline V gene, CDR1 is LGHNT and CDR2 is FRNRAP. Authors' analysis steps: Reference gene primer amplification gave estimated nucleated cell counts. Sequencing was performed with immunoSEQ multiplex PCR; in TCRdb, only in-frame clones are kept and a portion is missing. The DNA was the basis for D and trimming; V, J and clone size are from that table. The top ten hold 3.7% of the sample, which has 150,000 to 200,000 clones, approximately 90% seen once. The sequence derives from a man aged 18 to 30 with active or convalescent COVID-19. This chain joins TRBV12-5 and TRBJ2-7; 8 nucleotides align to TRBD1. The sample comprised peripheral blood. The CDR3 nucleotides read TGTGCTAGTGGAGGACAGGGCTACGAGCAGTACTTC. The encoded protein is CASGGQGYEQYF.